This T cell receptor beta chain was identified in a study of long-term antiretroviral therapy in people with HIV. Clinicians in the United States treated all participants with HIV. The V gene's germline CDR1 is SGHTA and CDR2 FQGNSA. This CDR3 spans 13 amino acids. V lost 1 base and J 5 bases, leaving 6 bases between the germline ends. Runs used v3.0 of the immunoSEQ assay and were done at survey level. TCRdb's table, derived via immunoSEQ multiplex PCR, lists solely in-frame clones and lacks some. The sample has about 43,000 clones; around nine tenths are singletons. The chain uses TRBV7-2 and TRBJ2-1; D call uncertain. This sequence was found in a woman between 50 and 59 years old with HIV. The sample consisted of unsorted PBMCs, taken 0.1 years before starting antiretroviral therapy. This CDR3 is CASSLVGNNEQFF. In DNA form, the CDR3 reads TGTGCCAGCAGCTTAGTTGGCAACAATGAGCAGTTCTTC.